This entry is about one T cell receptor beta chain. What it recognizes is unknown. One junction end does not reproduce the germline sequence, and a read error may be involved. This record belongs to a study of blood T cells in healthy people across ages. Broader study findings: Unsorted PBMC input precluded a conclusive naive versus antigen-experienced comparison.

The use of a sample-barcoded 5' primer and a J-beta primer mix characterized a second PCR of about 7 to 12 cycles. Any given sample supplied a minimum of 2.5 million CDR3-containing paired-end reads. TCRdb called the 5' RACE reads again in MiXCR, with one record for every CDR3 protein. In the table there are over a million distinct CDR3 sequences, under 30% of which are singletons. Germline CDR1 SGHTA, CDR2 FQGNSA. This CDR3 region has 15 residues. This same sample was also part of a study on T cells of mothers and their children.

The TCR originated in a girl aged 2 to 10 in good health. This chain links TRBV7-2 with TRBJ2-1, with D maybe TRBD2 (6 bases). The source material was blood. CDR3 in DNA: TGTGCCTGCAGCCCCCGTGGCCACAGGAGGGGTGAGCAGTTCTTC. Translating gives CACSPRGHRRGEQFF.